A selection of T cell receptor beta chains follows, all from one sample in a study of T cell responses to AZD1222 COVID-19 vaccine. Here immunoSEQ multiplex PCR was the method, and the copy in TCRdb shows in-frame clones only, minus some. The data show just under 100,000 clones, approximately 91% seen once. The material sequenced was peripheral blood, taken on day 0 of AZD1222 vaccination. The receptors stem from an adult in good health. CDR3s include the opening cysteine and the closing phenylalanine or tryptophan. Each record gives: V gene, clone size, J gene, D gene, CDR3 DNA, CDR3 protein. D genes are given only for firm matches. The size entry is marked missing in some rows and otherwise reads once, few, many or a size class.

TRBV21-1	.	TRBJ2-4	.	TGTGCCAGCAGCAAAGTAGTGCAGGGCGCAAACATTCAGTACTTC	CASSKVVQGANIQYF
TRBV28	many	TRBJ2-1	TRBD2	TGTGCCAGCGGAACAGCGGGGATCTCCTACAATGAGCAGTTCTTC	CASGTAGISYNEQFF
TRBV2	few	TRBJ2-7	.	TGTGCCAGCAGTGAACCCGAAGACTACGAGCAGTACTTC	CASSEPEDYEQYF
TRBV3-1/TRBV3-2	.	TRBJ2-7	.	TGTGCCAGCAGCCAAGACCCTTGGAGGGGGCCCTCCTACGAGCAGTACTTC	CASSQDPWRGPSYEQYF
TRBV19	.	TRBJ1-1	.	TGTGCCAGTAGTGCGACGGTAAGGGGCACTGAAGCTTTCTTT	CASSATVRGTEAFF
TRBV13	once	TRBJ2-1	TRBD2	TGTGCCAGCAGCCTGGGACTAGCGGGGGGGCATAACGATGAGCAGTTCTTC	CASSLGLAGGHNDEQFF
TRBV28	.	TRBJ1-2	.	TGTGCCAGCAGTTTTGCGACTAACTATGGCTACACCTTC	CASSFATNYGYTF
TRBV11-1	.	TRBJ2-3	.	TGTGCCAGCAGCTTAGGTACCAGGACAGATACGCAGTATTTT	CASSLGTRTDTQYF
TRBV3-1/TRBV3-2	.	TRBJ1-2	TRBD1	TGTGCCAGCAGCCAGAACACCGGGACAGGGTATGGCTACACCTTC	CASSQNTGTGYGYTF
TRBV18	.	TRBJ1-2	TRBD1	TGTGCCAGCTCGCCGGACAGGGAGGCTTCCTATGGCTACACCTTC	CASSPDREASYGYTF
TRBV5-1	once	TRBJ1-5	.	TGCGCCAGCACCCCGGACGGACATAGCAATCAGCCCCAGCATTTT	CASTPDGHSNQPQHF
TRBV3-1/TRBV3-2	.	TRBJ2-6	.	TGTGCCAGCAGCCCTCTGACTAGCTCTGGGGCCAACGTCCTGACTTTC	CASSPLTSSGANVLTF
TRBV21-1	.	TRBJ1-4	.	TGTGCCAGCGGGTTACAGTTTTTCGCAACTAATGAAAAACTGTTTTTT	CASGLQFFATNEKLFF
TRBV1	.	TRBJ1-1	.	TGCACCAGCAGCCATCAAAGCAGGGTGCCGACTGAAGCTTTCTTT	CTSSHQSRVPTEAFF
TRBV11-2	.	TRBJ1-1	.	TGTGCCAGCAGCTTAGTCGGGGGTCAAACTGAAGCTTTCTTT	CASSLVGGQTEAFF
TRBV28	.	TRBJ2-7	.	TGTGCCAGCAGTACAGGGCGCGCACCCTACGAGCAGTACTTC	CASSTGRAPYEQYF
TRBV7-9	.	TRBJ1-1	.	TGTGCCAGCAGCTTATATGGAGGGACTGAAGCTTTCTTT	CASSLYGGTEAFF
TRBV6-6	.	TRBJ1-6	TRBD1	TGTGCCAGCAGCGGACAGACAGGGGCCCTCCACTTT	CASSGQTGALHF
TRBV2	once	TRBJ1-2	TRBD1	TGTGCCAGCAGTGAATCACCCCTCGGGACAGGGGGTATTCGCACCTTC	CASSESPLGTGGIRTF
TRBV5-1	.	TRBJ2-1	TRBD2	TGCGCCAGCAGCTTGGAGAGCGGGGGGTCCTACAATGAGCAGTTCTTC	CASSLESGGSYNEQFF
TRBV7-9	.	TRBJ1-6	TRBD1	TGTGCCAGCAGCGAAGGGCCAGGGGGCGGCTCCTATAATTCACCCCTCCACTTT	CASSEGPGGGSYNSPLHF
TRBV19	.	TRBJ1-1	.	TGTGCCAGTAGTATGGTGCAGGTCGGCATGAACACTGAAGCTTTCTTT	CASSMVQVGMNTEAFF
TRBV16	.	TRBJ1-3	.	TGTGCCAGCAGCCGTCAGGGGTCCGGAAACACCATATATTTT	CASSRQGSGNTIYF
TRBV28	.	TRBJ1-4	.	TGTGCCAGCAGTTTACCGGGGACCACAACTAATGAAAAACTGTTTTTT	CASSLPGTTTNEKLFF
TRBV29-1	.	TRBJ1-1	.	TGCAGCCTGTCAGGGAACACTGAAGCTTTCTTT	CSLSGNTEAFF
TRBV2	once	TRBJ1-6	.	TGTGCCAGCAGTGAGGGGGGCCATAATTCACCCCTCCACTTT	CASSEGGHNSPLHF